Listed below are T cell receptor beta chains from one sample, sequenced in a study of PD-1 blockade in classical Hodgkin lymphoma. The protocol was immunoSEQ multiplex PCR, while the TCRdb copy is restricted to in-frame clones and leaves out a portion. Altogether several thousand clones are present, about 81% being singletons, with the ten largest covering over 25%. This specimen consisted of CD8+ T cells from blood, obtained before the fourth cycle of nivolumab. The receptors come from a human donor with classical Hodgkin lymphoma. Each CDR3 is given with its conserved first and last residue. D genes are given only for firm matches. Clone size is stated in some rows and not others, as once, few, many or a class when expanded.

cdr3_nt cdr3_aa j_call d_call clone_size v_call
TGCGCCAGCAGCCAAGATCAAGGCGATGAGCAGTTCTTC CASSQDQGDEQFF TRBJ2-1 NA NA TRBV4-3
TGCAGCTCGTGGACAGCGTTACAAGAGACCCAGTACTTC CSSWTALQETQYF TRBJ2-5 NA NA TRBV29-1
TGCGCCAGCAGCCAAGGCCATAGCGGGATCTCCTACAATGAGCAGTTCTTC CASSQGHSGISYNEQFF TRBJ2-1 TRBD2 once TRBV4-3
TGTGCCAGCACCCCAGGATTGAACAGGGGGGAGCTGTTTTTT CASTPGLNRGELFF TRBJ2-2 NA NA TRBV6-6
TGTGCCAGCGATCCTACCGGCAATCAGCCCCAGCATTTT CASDPTGNQPQHF TRBJ1-5 NA NA TRBV28
TGCGCCAGCAGGCCCACCGGGACAGGCTATGGCTACACCTTC CASRPTGTGYGYTF TRBJ1-2 TRBD1 NA TRBV4-1
TGTGCCAGCAGTGAAGCGGGGGGGAGCACAGATACGCAGTATTTT CASSEAGGSTDTQYF TRBJ2-3 TRBD2 once TRBV2
TGTGCCAGCAGTTTATTCGGAGGATACGAGCAGTACTTC CASSLFGGYEQYF TRBJ2-7 NA medium-sized TRBV28
TGTGCCAGCAGTGAACTAGCGGGGGCAGATACGCAGTATTTT CASSELAGADTQYF TRBJ2-3 TRBD2 NA TRBV6-1
TGTGCCAGCAGCTCCGAAGGAGGCCACACCCGCTACGAGCAGTACTTC CASSSEGGHTRYEQYF TRBJ2-7 NA once TRBV7-2
TGTGCCATCCGGGACAGCTATGGCTACACCTTC CAIRDSYGYTF TRBJ1-2 TRBD1 NA TRBV7-3
TGTGCCAGCAGCTTATTTTCGATCTACGAGCAGTACTTC CASSLFSIYEQYF TRBJ2-7 NA NA TRBV7-2
TGTGCCAGCATCTTTCTTAGCGGGGAGCTGTTTTTT CASIFLSGELFF TRBJ2-2 NA few TRBV6-1
TGTGCCAGCAGCTTAGCGTTCCTGGGAGGTCTAGCGGATTACAATGAGCAGTTCTTC CASSLAFLGGLADYNEQFF TRBJ2-1 TRBD2 once TRBV7-6
TGCGCCAGCAGCCAAGGGTGGCGGGGGACAGATACGCAGTATTTT CASSQGWRGTDTQYF TRBJ2-3 TRBD2 NA TRBV4-3
TGTGCCAGTACCTTGCTGGGGACTAGCACAGATACGCAGTATTTT CASTLLGTSTDTQYF TRBJ2-3 NA NA TRBV19
TGTGCCAGCAGCTTAGGTCGCGGTTGGAGCTCCTACAATGAGCAGTTCTTC CASSLGRGWSSYNEQFF TRBJ2-1 NA NA TRBV7-8
TGTGCCAGCAGCTTACCTCTTCGCACTAGCGGGAGGAACAATGAGCAGTTCTTC CASSLPLRTSGRNNEQFF TRBJ2-1 TRBD2 NA TRBV7-9
TGTGCCAGCAGCTTAGGACGGTTTTTGGGCAATCAGCCCCAGCATTTT CASSLGRFLGNQPQHF TRBJ1-5 NA NA TRBV7-2
TGTGCCAGCAGTTTCGATGGCAGCTCCTACGAGCAGTACTTC CASSFDGSSYEQYF TRBJ2-7 NA NA TRBV27
TGCGCCAGCAGCATCAATTTCGACAGTGTCACTGAAGCTTTCTTT CASSINFDSVTEAFF TRBJ1-1 NA hyperexpanded TRBV4-1
TGTGCCAGCACGCCTATGACAGGGCACGACGTAAACGAGCAGTACTTC CASTPMTGHDVNEQYF TRBJ2-7 TRBD1 NA TRBV2
TGTGCCAGCACCTTTCAGGGTCCTGAAGCTTTCTTT CASTFQGPEAFF TRBJ1-1 NA NA TRBV7-9
TGTGCCAGCAGTGACCAAGAAGGTATAAGCTCCTACGAGCAGTACTTC CASSDQEGISSYEQYF TRBJ2-7 NA NA TRBV6-1
TGTGCCAGCAGCGCGGCTATGGGGACAGATACGCAGTATTTT CASSAAMGTDTQYF TRBJ2-3 NA once TRBV9
TGTGCCAGCAGCTTAGGCAGGGCGAACACTGAAGCTTTCTTT CASSLGRANTEAFF TRBJ1-1 NA NA TRBV7-6
TGTGCCAGTGCGCTAAATAGCAATCAGCCCCAGCATTTT CASALNSNQPQHF TRBJ1-5 NA large TRBV19